This T cell receptor (beta chain) emerged from a study of cytomegalovirus exposure and HLA in healthy donors. Overall study: Later analysis reported that the approximately 120 validation repertoires shared the platform of the roughly 680 first-cohort repertoires.

Produced via immunoSEQ multiplex PCR; TCRdb's table is partial and in-frame only. The table has 250,000 to 300,000 clones, nearly 90% seen once. The specimen was PBMCs. The receptor's source is a woman under 30 in good health and CMV-seronegative.

The CDR3 DNA sequence: TGTGCCAGCCTACAGGGGAACACTGAAGCTTTCTTT. Protein product: CASLQGNTEAFF. The chain combines TRBV19 with TRBJ1-1; a possible D gene is TRBD1 (6 bases). The length of the CDR3 is 12 residues. Trimming took 9 bases from V and 1 from J, leaving 9 bases between them. Per the germline V gene, CDR1 is LNHDA and CDR2 is SQIVND (reference sequence).